The clone carrying this T cell receptor beta chain was observed many times. The antigen is unknown. Germline V gene sequence: CDR1 DFQATT, CDR2 SNEGSKA (reference sequence). This CDR3 comprises 13 residues. V lost 4 bases, J lost 1 base, and 10 bases lay in between. TCRdb recomputed calls from the PCR reads with MiXCR, one row per CDR3 protein. The table shows about 640,000 distinct CDR3 sequences, with about 20% occurring only once. The data were obtained in a study of molecular identifiers for immune sequencing clone quantification. Study context: Replicate RNA came from about 20,000 or 100,000 naive CD8 cells and was split five ways, and four parts were sequenced.

When naive CD8 T cells were sorted, they were gated as CD8+CD4-CCR7+CD45RA+. Overall study results and limits: In CMV-specific effectors, clones above 20 copies held over 99% of molecules; naive, under 1%. In cases of identical TCR molecules sharing a barcode, highly expanded clone sizes could be underestimated.

This rearrangement joins TRBV20-1 to TRBJ1-1; D gene ambiguous. The receptor's source is a human donor in good health. Some libraries in this study had Jurkat cell RNA spiked in. The sequenced sample consisted of naive CD8+ T cells from blood, with Jurkat cell RNA spiked in. The subset: FACS-sorted CD8+CD4-CCR7+CD45RA+ naive T cells. CDR3 bases: TGCAGTGCTACCCGATTGGGGAACACTGAAGCTTTCTTT. This encodes CSATRLGNTEAFF.